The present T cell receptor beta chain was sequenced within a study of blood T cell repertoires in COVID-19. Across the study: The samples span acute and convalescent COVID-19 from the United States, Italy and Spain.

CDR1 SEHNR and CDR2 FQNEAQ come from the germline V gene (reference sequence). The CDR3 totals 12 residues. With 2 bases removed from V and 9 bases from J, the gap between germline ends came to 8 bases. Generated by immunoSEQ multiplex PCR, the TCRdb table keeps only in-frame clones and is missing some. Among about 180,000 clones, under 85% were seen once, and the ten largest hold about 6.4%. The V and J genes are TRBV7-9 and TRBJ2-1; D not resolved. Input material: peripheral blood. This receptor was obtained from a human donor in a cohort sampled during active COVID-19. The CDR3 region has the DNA TGTGCCAGCAGCTTAATGGAGTCTGAGCAGTTCTTC. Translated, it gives CASSLMESEQFF.